The source of this T cell receptor beta chain is a study of early T cells in non-severe SARS-CoV-2 infection. About the research overall: With bulk RNA from unsorted whole blood as input, sequencing yielded unpaired chains.

Study results and limitations: Matches to VDJdb favored anti-spike CD8 responses and missed private and CD4 specificities.

This clonotype was detected only a few times. Its cognate antigen is unknown. Unique molecular identifier tags were affixed to discrete cDNA molecules. One entry per CDR3 protein results from TCRdb running MiXCR on the 5' RACE reads. The profile covers fewer than 65,000 distinct CDR3 sequences, with 7.5% to 10% appearing a single time and 14% to 15% taken by the ten largest. In germline, CDR1 is DFQATT, CDR2 SNEGSKA (reference sequence). The CDR3 sequence is 15 residues long. V lost 4 bases and J lost 6; bases outside the gene matches: 13. The J gene is TRBJ2-3, the V gene TRBV20-1; 7 nucleotides agree with TRBD2. The sequenced sample consisted of whole blood. This clonotype was obtained from an adult who was a healthcare worker with PCR-confirmed SARS-CoV-2 infection or an uninfected control (not recorded which). CDR3 loop: CSAKGLVGSPDTQYF. CDR3 nucleotides: TGCAGTGCTAAAGGACTAGTAGGTTCCCCCGATACGCAGTATTTT.